What follows is one T cell receptor beta chain and its context. Its target is unknown. 60 Vbeta and 13 Jbeta primers were used in PCR. Method: immunoSEQ multiplex PCR; TCRdb's copy keeps in-frame clones and lacks some. Of about 76,000 clones in the sample, over 60% were seen once. The study sampled nominally healthy donors, though unrecorded immune exposures were likely. Germline V gene data show CDR1 as LNHDA and CDR2 as SQIVND (reference sequence). V lost 9 bases, J lost 4 bases, and 6 bases stayed unmatched. The CDR3 is 13 residues long. This sample is drawn from a study of cytomegalovirus exposure and HLA in healthy donors. Study outcomes and limitations: Among TCR sequences, most were rare, though some public TCRs appeared in many donors.

This rearrangement joins TRBV19 to TRBJ2-5, with 9 bases aligning to TRBD1. The clonotype was recovered from a middle-aged woman in good health and CMV-seropositive. The specimen sequenced was PBMCs. The CDR3 DNA is TGTGCCAGCAAAGGGACAGGGAGAGAGACCCAGTACTTC. It encodes CASKGTGRETQYF.